This TCR beta chain was retrieved from a study of T cell responses to AZD1222 COVID-19 vaccine. The method was immunoSEQ multiplex PCR; TCRdb's version includes in-frame clones alone and lacks a portion of them. This sample has approximately 64,000 clones, with 90% to 95% found just once. This CDR3 contains 14 residues. J gave up 7 bases and V 5 bases, and 7 bases lay outside the gene matches. The germline CDR1 and CDR2 sequences are MDHEN and SYDVKM. The sample in question was peripheral blood, obtained 28 days after the second dose of the MenACWY control vaccine. This TCR came from an adult who received the MenACWY meningococcal vaccine as a control. The chain links TRBV28 to TRBJ1-4; TRBD1 matches 7 bases. The CDR3 bases are TGTGCCAGCAGTACACCAGGGGGGACTGAAAAACTGTTTTTT. This gives the protein CASSTPGGTEKLFF.